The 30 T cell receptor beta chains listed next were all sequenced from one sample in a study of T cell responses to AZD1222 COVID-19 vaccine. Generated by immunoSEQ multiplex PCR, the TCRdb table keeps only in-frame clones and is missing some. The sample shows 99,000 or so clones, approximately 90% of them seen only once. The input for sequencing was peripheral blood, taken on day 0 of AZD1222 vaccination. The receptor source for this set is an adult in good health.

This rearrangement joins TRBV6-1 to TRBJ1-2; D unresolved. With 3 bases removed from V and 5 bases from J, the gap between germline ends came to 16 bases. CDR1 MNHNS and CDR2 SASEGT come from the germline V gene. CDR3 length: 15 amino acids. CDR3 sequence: CASSEGGGRTYGYTF. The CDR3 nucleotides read TGTGCCAGCAGTGAGGGTGGAGGACGGACGTATGGCTACACCTTC.

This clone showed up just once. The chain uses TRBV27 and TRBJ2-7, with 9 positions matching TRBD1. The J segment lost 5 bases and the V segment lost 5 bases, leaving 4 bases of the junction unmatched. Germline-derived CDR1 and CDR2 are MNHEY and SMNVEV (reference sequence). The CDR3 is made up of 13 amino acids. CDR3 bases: TGTGCCAGCAGTCAACAGGGGGCCGACGAGCAGTACTTC. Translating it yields CASSQQGADEQYF.

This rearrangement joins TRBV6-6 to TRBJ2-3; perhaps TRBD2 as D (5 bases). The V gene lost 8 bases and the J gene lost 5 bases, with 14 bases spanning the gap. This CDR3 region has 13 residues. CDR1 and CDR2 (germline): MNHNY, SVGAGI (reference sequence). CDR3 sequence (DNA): TGTGCCAGCTCCACTAGAGAAATAGATACGCAGTATTTT. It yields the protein CASSTREIDTQYF.

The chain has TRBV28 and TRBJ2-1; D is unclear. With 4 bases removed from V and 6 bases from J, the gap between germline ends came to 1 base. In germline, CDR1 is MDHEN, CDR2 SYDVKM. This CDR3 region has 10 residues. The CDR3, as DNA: TGTGCCAGCAGTTCCAATGAGCAGTTCTTC. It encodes CASSSNEQFF. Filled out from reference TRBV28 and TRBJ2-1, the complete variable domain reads DVKVTQSSRYLVKRTGEKVFLECVQDMDHENMFWYRQDPGLGLRLIYFSYDVKMKEKGDIPEGYSVSREKKERFSLILESASTNQTSMYLCASSSNEQFFGPGTRLTVL.

CDR3 in DNA: TGTGCCAGCCTTGGGCCAGGGGAAGAGCTGTTTTTT. Encoded protein: CASLGPGEELFF. This chain uses TRBV27 with TRBJ2-2; tentative D call: TRBD1 (6 bases). The CDR3 loop spans 12 amino acids. Germline values: CDR1 MNHEY, CDR2 SMNVEV (reference sequence). V shed 8 bases and J shed 11 bases, with 15 bases lying between them.

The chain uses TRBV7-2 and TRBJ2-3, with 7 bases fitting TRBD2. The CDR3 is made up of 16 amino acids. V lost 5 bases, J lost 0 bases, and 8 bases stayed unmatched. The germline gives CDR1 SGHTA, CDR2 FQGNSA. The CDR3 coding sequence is TGTGCCAGCAGCGTATTGGGGGGGTGGAGCACAGATACGCAGTATTTT. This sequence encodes CASSVLGGWSTDTQYF.

For the CDR3, the DNA is TGTGCCAGCAGTTTATATAACGGTGGCTACACCTTC. This gives the protein CASSLYNGGYTF. The chain recombines TRBV28 with TRBJ1-2, with no clear D. CDR3 length: 12 residues. Germline CDR1 and CDR2: MDHEN and SYDVKM. Trimming left V 1 base short and J 7 bases short, with 7 bases between.

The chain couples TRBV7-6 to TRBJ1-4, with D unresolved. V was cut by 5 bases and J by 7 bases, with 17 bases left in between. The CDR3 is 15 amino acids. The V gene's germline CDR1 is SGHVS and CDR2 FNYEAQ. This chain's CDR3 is CASSLGPAGSEKLFF. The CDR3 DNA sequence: TGTGCCAGCAGCCTAGGTCCGGCGGGGTCTGAAAAACTGTTTTTT.

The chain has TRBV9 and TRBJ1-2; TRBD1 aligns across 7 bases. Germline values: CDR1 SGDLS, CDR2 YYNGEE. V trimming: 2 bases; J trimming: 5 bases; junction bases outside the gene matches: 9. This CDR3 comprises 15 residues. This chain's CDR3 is CASSVRPGQLYGYTF. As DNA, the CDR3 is TGTGCCAGCAGCGTCCGGCCGGGACAGCTTTATGGCTACACCTTC. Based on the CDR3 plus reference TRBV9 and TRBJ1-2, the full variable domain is DSGVTQTPKHLITATGQRVTLRCSPRSGDLSVYWYQQSLDQGLQFLIQYYNGEERAKGNILERFSAQQFPDLHSELNLSSLELGDSALYFCASSVRPGQLYGYTFGSGTRLTVV.

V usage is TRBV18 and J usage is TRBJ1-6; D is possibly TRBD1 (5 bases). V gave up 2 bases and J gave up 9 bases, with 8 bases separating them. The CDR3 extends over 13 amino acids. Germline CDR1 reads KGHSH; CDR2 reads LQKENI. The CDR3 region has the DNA TGTGCCAGCTCACCAAGAGACAGTTCACCCCTCCACTTT. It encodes CASSPRDSSPLHF.

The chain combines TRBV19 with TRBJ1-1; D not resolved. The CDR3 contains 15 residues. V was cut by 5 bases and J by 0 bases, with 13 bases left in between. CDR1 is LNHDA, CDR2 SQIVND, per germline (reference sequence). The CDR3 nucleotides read TGTGCCAGTAGTGCTACAGTGGGAATGAACACTGAAGCTTTCTTT. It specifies CASSATVGMNTEAFF.

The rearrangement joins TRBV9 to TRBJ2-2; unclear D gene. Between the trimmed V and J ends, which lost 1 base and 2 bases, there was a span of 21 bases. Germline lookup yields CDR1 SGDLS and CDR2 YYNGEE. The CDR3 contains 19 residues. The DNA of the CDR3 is TGTGCCAGCAGCGTACCCTCCGACCCGGGCAGCCCCAACACCGGGGAGCTGTTTTTT. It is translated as CASSVPSDPGSPNTGELFF.

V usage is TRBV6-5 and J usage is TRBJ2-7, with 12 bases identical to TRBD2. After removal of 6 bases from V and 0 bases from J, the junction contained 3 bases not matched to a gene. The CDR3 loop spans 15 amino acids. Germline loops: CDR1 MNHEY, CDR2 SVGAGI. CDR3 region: CASRTSGGTSYEQYF. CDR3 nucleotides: TGTGCCAGCAGAACTAGCGGGGGGACCTCCTACGAGCAGTACTTC.

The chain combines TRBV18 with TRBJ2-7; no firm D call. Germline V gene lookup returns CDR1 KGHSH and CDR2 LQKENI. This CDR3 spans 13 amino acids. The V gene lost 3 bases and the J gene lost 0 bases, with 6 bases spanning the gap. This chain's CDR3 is CASSPPSSYEQYF. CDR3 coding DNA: TGTGCCAGCTCACCCCCCAGCTCCTACGAGCAGTACTTC.

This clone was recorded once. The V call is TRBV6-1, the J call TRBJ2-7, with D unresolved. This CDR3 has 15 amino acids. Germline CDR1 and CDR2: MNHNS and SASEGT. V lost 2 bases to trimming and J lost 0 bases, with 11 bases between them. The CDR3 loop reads CASSESGSTSYEQYF. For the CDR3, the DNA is TGTGCCAGCAGTGAATCTGGGTCGACCTCCTACGAGCAGTACTTC.

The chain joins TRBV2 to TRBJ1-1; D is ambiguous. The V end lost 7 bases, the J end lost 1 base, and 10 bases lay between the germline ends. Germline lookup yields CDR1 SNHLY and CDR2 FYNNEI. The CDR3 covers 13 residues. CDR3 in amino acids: CASKVGENTEAFF. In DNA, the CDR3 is TGTGCCAGCAAGGTTGGTGAGAACACTGAAGCTTTCTTT.

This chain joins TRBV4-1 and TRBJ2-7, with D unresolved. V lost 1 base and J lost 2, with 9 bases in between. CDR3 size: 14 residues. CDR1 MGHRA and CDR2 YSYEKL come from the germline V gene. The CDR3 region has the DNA TGCGCCAGCAGCCAAGGGAGTGGTGCCTACGAGCAGTACTTC. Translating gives CASSQGSGAYEQYF.

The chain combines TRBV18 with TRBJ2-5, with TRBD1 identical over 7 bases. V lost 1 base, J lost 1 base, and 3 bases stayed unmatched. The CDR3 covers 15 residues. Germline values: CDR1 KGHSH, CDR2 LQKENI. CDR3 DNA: TGTGCCAGCTCACCACGTTGGACAGGCCAAGAGACCCAGTACTTC. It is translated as CASSPRWTGQETQYF.

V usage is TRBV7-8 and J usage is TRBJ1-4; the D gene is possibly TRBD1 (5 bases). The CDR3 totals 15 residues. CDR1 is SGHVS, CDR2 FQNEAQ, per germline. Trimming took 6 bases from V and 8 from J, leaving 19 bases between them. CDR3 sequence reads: CASSPGTYKGEKLFF. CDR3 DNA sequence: TGTGCCAGCAGTCCCGGGACCTATAAGGGGGAAAAACTGTTTTTT. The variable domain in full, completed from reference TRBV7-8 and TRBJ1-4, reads GAGVSQSPRYKVAKRGQDVALRCDPISGHVSLFWYQQALGQGPEFLTYFQNEAQLDKSGLPSDRFFAERPEGSVSTLKIQRTQQEDSAVYLCASSPGTYKGEKLFFGSGTQLSVL.

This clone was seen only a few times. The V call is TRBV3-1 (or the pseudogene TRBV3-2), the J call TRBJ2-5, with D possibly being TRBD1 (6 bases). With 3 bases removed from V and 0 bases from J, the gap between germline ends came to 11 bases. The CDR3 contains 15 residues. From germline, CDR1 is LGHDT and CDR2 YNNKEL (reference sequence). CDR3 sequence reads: CASSHRQVYQETQYF. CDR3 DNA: TGTGCCAGCAGCCATAGACAGGTGTACCAAGAGACCCAGTACTTC.

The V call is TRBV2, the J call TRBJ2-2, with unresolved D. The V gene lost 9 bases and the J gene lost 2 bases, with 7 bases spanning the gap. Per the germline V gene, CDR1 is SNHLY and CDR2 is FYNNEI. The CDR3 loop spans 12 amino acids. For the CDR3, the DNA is TGTGCCAGTACCGGTAACACCGGGGAGCTGTTTTTT. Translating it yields CASTGNTGELFF.

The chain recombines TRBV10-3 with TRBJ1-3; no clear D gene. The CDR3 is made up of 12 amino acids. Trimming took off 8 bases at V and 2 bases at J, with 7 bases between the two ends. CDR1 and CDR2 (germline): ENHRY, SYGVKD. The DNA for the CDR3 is TGTGCCATCGGGAGCCCTGGAAACACCATATATTTT. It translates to CAIGSPGNTIYF.

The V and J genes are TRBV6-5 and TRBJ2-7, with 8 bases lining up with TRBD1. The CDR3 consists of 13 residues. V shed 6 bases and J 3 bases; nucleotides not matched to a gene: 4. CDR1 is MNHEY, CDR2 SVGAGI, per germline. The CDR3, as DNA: TGTGCCAGCAGCTCCGGGACAGGCTACGAGCAGTACTTC. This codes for CASSSGTGYEQYF.

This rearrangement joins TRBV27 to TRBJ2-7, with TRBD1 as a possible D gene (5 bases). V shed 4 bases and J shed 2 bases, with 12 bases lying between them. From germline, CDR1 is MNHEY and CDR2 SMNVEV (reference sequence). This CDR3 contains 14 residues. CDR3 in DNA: TGTGCCAGCAGTTCCCGCCAGGGCCCCTACGAGCAGTACTTC. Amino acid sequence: CASSSRQGPYEQYF.

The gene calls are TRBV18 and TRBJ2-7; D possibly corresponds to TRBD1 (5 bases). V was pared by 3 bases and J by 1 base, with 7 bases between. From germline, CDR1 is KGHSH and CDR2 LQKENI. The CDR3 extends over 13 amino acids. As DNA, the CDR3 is TGTGCCAGCTCACCGGACACATCCTACGAGCAGTACTTC. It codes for CASSPDTSYEQYF.

In nucleotides, the CDR3 is TGTGCCAGCAGTTCCACCCCGACAGGGTGGGAGCAGTACTTC. Its translation is CASSSTPTGWEQYF. The V call is TRBV28, the J call TRBJ2-7, with 7 bases lining up with TRBD1. Germline loops: CDR1 MDHEN, CDR2 SYDVKM. V was clipped by 4 bases and J by 7 bases; unmatched bases: 10. This CDR3 is 14 amino acids long.

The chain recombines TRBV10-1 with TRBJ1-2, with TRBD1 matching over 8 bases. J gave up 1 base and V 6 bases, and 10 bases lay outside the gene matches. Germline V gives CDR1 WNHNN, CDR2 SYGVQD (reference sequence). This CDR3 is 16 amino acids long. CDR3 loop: CASRRTRTGGNYGYTF. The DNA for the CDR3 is TGCGCCAGCAGACGAACCAGAACAGGGGGTAACTATGGCTACACCTTC.

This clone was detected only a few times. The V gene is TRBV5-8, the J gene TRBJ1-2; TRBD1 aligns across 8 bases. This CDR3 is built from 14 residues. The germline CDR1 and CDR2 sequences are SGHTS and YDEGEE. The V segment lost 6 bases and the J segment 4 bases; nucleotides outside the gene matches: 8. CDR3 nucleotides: TGTGCCAGCATCAGAGGACAGGGCCTCTATGGCTACACCTTC. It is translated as CASIRGQGLYGYTF.

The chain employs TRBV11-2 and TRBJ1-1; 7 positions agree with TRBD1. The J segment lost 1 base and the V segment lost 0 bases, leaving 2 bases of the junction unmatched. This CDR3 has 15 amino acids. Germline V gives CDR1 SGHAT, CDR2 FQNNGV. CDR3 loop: CASSLEPGGNTEAFF. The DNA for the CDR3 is TGTGCCAGCAGCTTAGAGCCAGGGGGGAACACTGAAGCTTTCTTT. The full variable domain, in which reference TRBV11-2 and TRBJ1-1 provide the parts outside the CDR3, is EAGVAQSPRYKIIEKRQSVAFWCNPISGHATLYWYQQILGQGPKLLIQFQNNGVVDDSQLPKDRFSAERLKGVDSTLKIQPAKLEDSAVYLCASSLEPGGNTEAFFGQGTRLTVV.

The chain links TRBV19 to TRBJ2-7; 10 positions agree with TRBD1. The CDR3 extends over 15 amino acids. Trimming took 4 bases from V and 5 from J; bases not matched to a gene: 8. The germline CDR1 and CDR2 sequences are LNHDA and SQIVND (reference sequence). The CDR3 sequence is CASSTGTGVGHEQYF. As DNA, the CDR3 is TGTGCCAGTAGTACCGGGACAGGGGTAGGACACGAGCAGTACTTC.